This entry describes one T cell receptor beta chain. Its target is unknown. As originally analysed: Filtering differed for immunoSEQ, which gave only junction sequences without quality scores. The data were produced by immunoSEQ multiplex PCR, yet TCRdb's version contains in-frame clones alone and is incomplete. V and J calls and clone size are as listed in that table; D and trimming were resolved from the DNA. The sample consists of millions of clones, approximately 93% of them appearing once. The data belong to a study of shared clonotypes between healthy human individuals. In the study overall: Sampling drew on donors who were a couple of women and a few men aged 18 to 49. CD4 naive and CD4 memory each took three plates per donor, while CD8 naive took two and CD8 memory one.

Findings of the study overall: Sequencing depth was predicted to influence how clonotypes are shared among donors.

The CDR3 runs 15 residues. J was trimmed by 9 bases and V by 5 bases; bases with no gene match: 16. Germline CDR1 reads SGHTA; CDR2 reads FQGNSA. Sample: naive CD4+ T cells from PBMCs. As for subset: CD45RA+ positively selected. The genes are TRBV7-2 and TRBJ2-7, with TRBD2 matching 7 bases. The sequence was obtained from a man aged 18 to 35 in good health. Some clones in this sample may be carry-over from other donors' samples. CDR3 sequence (DNA): TGTGCCAGCAGCCCTCGGGGAGGGATCTACGAGGGGCAGTACTTC. Residues: CASSPRGGIYEGQYF. Based on the CDR3 plus reference TRBV7-2 and TRBJ2-7, the full variable domain is GAGVSQSPSNKVTEKGKDVELRCDPISGHTALYWYRQSLGQGLEFLIYFQGNSAPDKSGLPSDRFSAERTGGSVSTLTIQRTQQEDSAVYLCASSPRGGIYEGQYFGPGTRLTVT.